A single sample is the source of the 32 T cell receptor beta chains below, sequenced in a study of cytomegalovirus exposure and HLA in healthy donors. Assay: immunoSEQ multiplex PCR; the TCRdb copy retains only in-frame clones and omits some. The sample consists of roughly 190,000 clones, roughly 82% of them appearing once. Specimen: PBMCs. These TCRs come from a woman aged 18-30 years in good health and CMV-seronegative.

The chain is built from TRBV6-5 and TRBJ2-7, with D perhaps matching TRBD1 (5 bases). The germline V gene has CDR1 MNHEY and CDR2 SVGAGI. V was shortened by 0 bases and J by 4 bases, with 13 bases between the two germline ends. CDR3 length: 15 residues. The CDR3 reads CASSYSARGRYEQYF. CDR3 DNA sequence: TGTGCCAGCAGTTACTCGGCTAGGGGCAGGTACGAGCAGTACTTC.

This chain links TRBV9 with TRBJ1-4, with D perhaps TRBD1 (6 bases). Germline V gives CDR1 SGDLS, CDR2 YYNGEE. Between the trimmed V and J ends, which lost 2 bases and 7 bases, there was a span of 15 bases. This CDR3 is built from 15 residues. This chain's CDR3 is CASSVNRERGEKLFF. The CDR3 DNA is TGTGCCAGCAGCGTGAACAGGGAAAGGGGTGAAAAACTGTTTTTT.

The CDR3 sequence is CASSLEQIYNEQFF. As DNA, the CDR3 is TGTGCCAGCAGCTTAGAACAGATATACAATGAGCAGTTCTTC. The gene calls are TRBV13 and TRBJ2-1, with no clear D. Trimming removed 1 base from V and 4 bases from J, with 8 bases in between. The CDR3 extends over 14 amino acids. CDR1 and CDR2 (germline): PRHDT, FYEKMQ (reference sequence).

The chain uses TRBV11-2 and TRBJ2-4; TRBD2 agrees at 7 bases. The length of the CDR3 is 17 residues. Germline trimming cut 1 base from V and 2 bases from J; bases unmatched to any gene: 8. Germline CDR1 reads SGHAT; CDR2 reads FQNNGV. CDR3 sequence: CASSLVGRGSSKNIQYF. In DNA form, the CDR3 reads TGTGCCAGCAGCTTAGTAGGTCGCGGGAGTTCCAAAAACATTCAGTACTTC.

The rearrangement joins TRBV19 to TRBJ1-1; D uncertain. CDR1 is LNHDA and CDR2 is SQIVND in the germline V gene (reference sequence). Trimming stripped 7 bases from V and 11 bases from J, with 17 bases between. The CDR3 loop spans 12 amino acids. Here the CDR3 DNA reads TGTGCCAGTACTTCCCCCGCTACTGCGGCTTTCTTT. This gives the protein CASTSPATAAFF.

This sequence joins TRBV4-2 and TRBJ2-4; 9 bases match TRBD1. There are 14 residues in the CDR3. V trimming: 2 bases; J trimming: 8 bases; junction bases outside the gene matches: 4. Germline V lookup: CDR1 LGHNA, CDR2 YNFKEQ. CDR3 in amino acids: CASSQNRGPYIQYF. The DNA of the CDR3 is TGTGCCAGCAGCCAAAACAGGGGGCCCTACATTCAGTACTTC.

The chain has TRBV5-1 and TRBJ1-6; D uncertain. V shed 0 bases and J shed 7 bases, with 14 bases lying between them. Germline loops: CDR1 SGHRS, CDR2 YFSETQ. This CDR3 has 16 residues. CDR3 DNA sequence: TGCGCCAGCAGCTTGGACGGGCCGGGAAGCAATTCACCCCTCCACTTT. Protein product: CASSLDGPGSNSPLHF.

V is TRBV27 and J is TRBJ2-5; 9 positions agree with TRBD1. Trimming took 0 bases from V and 7 from J; bases not matched to a gene: 12. There are 17 residues in the CDR3. Germline-derived CDR1 and CDR2 are MNHEY and SMNVEV (reference sequence). The CDR3 bases are TGTGCCAGCAGTTTATCTGGGACAGGGACAATTACGGGGACCCAGTACTTC. Protein: CASSLSGTGTITGTQYF.

Only a few counts were recorded for this clone. V gene TRBV7-9 combines with J gene TRBJ2-1, with 7 bases lining up with TRBD1. Germline loops: CDR1 SEHNR, CDR2 FQNEAQ (reference sequence). The CDR3 length is 11 residues. The V and J ends lost 6 bases and 10 bases, in that order; junction bases with no gene match: 3. CDR3 in amino acids: CASRGGNEQFF. CDR3 coding DNA: TGTGCCAGCAGAGGGGGCAACGAGCAGTTCTTC.

This clone was recorded only once. V and J are TRBV10-3 and TRBJ2-5; 10 nucleotides line up with TRBD2. The germline V gene has CDR1 ENHRY and CDR2 SYGVKD. The CDR3 loop spans 18 amino acids. The trim removed 0 bases at V and 4 bases at J, leaving 11 bases unmatched. CDR3 sequence: CAISESMGFASGGETQYF. The CDR3 region has the DNA TGTGCCATCAGTGAGTCGATGGGTTTCGCTAGCGGGGGAGAGACCCAGTACTTC.

V gene TRBV6-1 combines with J gene TRBJ2-7; weak D call: TRBD2 (5 bases). This CDR3 comprises 13 residues. Per germline, CDR1 MNHNS and CDR2 SASEGT. V lost 7 bases and J lost 1, with 11 bases in between. CDR3 protein: CASNAGRSYEQYF. As DNA, the CDR3 is TGTGCCAGCAATGCGGGTCGGTCCTACGAGCAGTACTTC.

The chain employs TRBV5-8 and TRBJ2-1; no reliable D call. The V gene lost 4 bases and the J gene lost 3 bases, with 5 bases spanning the gap. Germline V gives CDR1 SGHTS, CDR2 YDEGEE. The CDR3 spans 12 residues. CDR3 sequence: CASSTGYNEQFF. CDR3 sequence (DNA): TGTGCCAGCAGCACGGGCTACAATGAGCAGTTCTTC.

CDR3 nucleotides: TGTGCCAGCAGGGAGACTAAGACAGATACGCAGTATTTT. Translated: CASRETKTDTQYF. This rearrangement joins TRBV5-4 to TRBJ2-3; possible D gene TRBD2, 5 bases. This CDR3 region has 13 residues. The germline gives CDR1 SGHNT, CDR2 YYREEE (reference sequence). Between the trimmed V and J ends, which lost 5 bases and 3 bases, there was a span of 10 bases. Full variable domain (remainder filled in from reference TRBV5-4 and TRBJ2-3): ETGVTQSPTHLIKTRGQQVTLRCSSQSGHNTVSWYQQALGQGPQFIFQYYREEENGRGNFPPRFSGLQFPNYSSELNVNALELDDSALYLCASRETKTDTQYFGPGTRLTVL.

V and J are TRBV29-1 and TRBJ2-7, with 9 bases lining up with TRBD1. CDR1 and CDR2 (germline): SQVTM, ANQGSEA. The CDR3 is 16 amino acids. V lost 1 base and J lost 0; bases outside the gene matches: 7. In DNA, the CDR3 is TGCAGCGTTGAAGGGAGAGGACAGGGGCACTCCTACGAGCAGTACTTC. This codes for CSVEGRGQGHSYEQYF.

The J gene is TRBJ2-5, the V gene TRBV5-1; the match to TRBD2 covers 9 bases. CDR3 size: 14 residues. Germline assignment: CDR1 SGHRS and CDR2 YFSETQ. The V segment lost 4 bases and the J segment 5 bases; nucleotides outside the gene matches: 6. This chain's CDR3 is CASSDSGRRETQYF. The CDR3 bases are TGCGCCAGCAGCGACAGCGGGAGGAGGGAGACCCAGTACTTC.

The chain recombines TRBV6-4 with TRBJ2-3, with a possible D match to TRBD2 (6 bases). The CDR3 has 14 residues. Between the trimmed V and J ends, which lost 3 bases and 3 bases, there was a span of 10 bases. Germline V gene data show CDR1 as MRHNA and CDR2 as SNTAGT. CDR3 nucleotide sequence: TGTGCCAGCAGTGATGGCGGGGAGACAGATACGCAGTATTTT. Translated, it gives CASSDGGETDTQYF.

The chain joins TRBV19 to TRBJ1-4; maybe TRBD1 (5 bases). This CDR3 is 14 amino acids long. V dropped 5 bases and J dropped 7 bases, with 14 bases sitting between them. Germline-derived CDR1 and CDR2 are LNHDA and SQIVND (reference sequence). CDR3 loop: CASSAGLHSEKLFF. DNA for the CDR3: TGTGCCAGTAGTGCGGGGCTGCATAGTGAAAAACTGTTTTTT.

This clone has a handful of counts. The chain has TRBV7-8 and TRBJ1-5; D may be TRBD1 (6 bases). Per the germline V gene, CDR1 is SGHVS and CDR2 is FQNEAQ. The ends were cut back, 2 bases at V and 6 bases at J, with 17 bases in the middle. The CDR3 has 16 residues. The CDR3 spells CASSLSPGASSQPQHF. CDR3 DNA sequence: TGTGCCAGCAGCTTATCCCCAGGGGCGTCTAGTCAGCCCCAGCATTTT.

This clone has more than one count but fewer than ten. CDR3 sequence: CASNTGQANREQFF. The CDR3 DNA reads TGTGCCAGCAACACGGGACAGGCCAATAGGGAGCAGTTCTTC. This chain joins TRBV27 and TRBJ2-1; TRBD1 matches at 8 bases. Losses at the gene ends were 7 bases for V and 10 bases for J; bases not matched to a gene: 12. The length of the CDR3 is 14 residues. Germline V gives CDR1 MNHEY, CDR2 SMNVEV (reference sequence).

The chain has TRBV11-3 and TRBJ2-3; D unresolved. Germline values: CDR1 SGHNT, CDR2 YENEEA. The V and J ends lost 4 bases and 4 bases respectively, with 9 bases between them. This CDR3 is 13 amino acids long. CDR3 nucleotide sequence: TGTGCCAGCAGCTCCACCCAGGCAGATACGCAGTATTTT. Residues: CASSSTQADTQYF.

The chain carries TRBV27 and TRBJ1-2; TRBD1 aligns across 7 bases. Per germline, CDR1 MNHEY and CDR2 SMNVEV (reference sequence). J lost 2 bases, V lost 8 bases, and 11 bases had no gene match. The CDR3 spans 15 residues. The CDR3 loop reads CASFSPDRKNYGYTF. The CDR3 region has the DNA TGTGCCAGCTTTTCTCCGGACAGGAAAAACTATGGCTACACCTTC.

This sequence joins TRBV7-8 and TRBJ1-5; TRBD1 matches at 8 bases. Per germline, CDR1 SGHVS and CDR2 FQNEAQ. This CDR3 is built from 15 residues. Unmatched junction bases numbered 3, after V lost 3 bases and J lost 2 bases. This CDR3 is CASSFRGQRNQPQHF. CDR3 coding DNA: TGTGCCAGCAGCTTCAGGGGGCAGCGCAATCAGCCCCAGCATTTT.

V gene TRBV4-1 combines with J gene TRBJ1-1; D is possibly TRBD1 (6 bases). This CDR3 contains 14 residues. Germline values: CDR1 MGHRA, CDR2 YSYEKL. V was pared by 3 bases and J by 4 bases, with 12 bases between. The CDR3 region is CASSHQGWVTEAFF. The CDR3 region has the DNA TGCGCCAGCAGCCACCAGGGGTGGGTCACTGAAGCTTTCTTT.

The V and J genes are TRBV4-1 and TRBJ1-3; 9 nucleotides line up with TRBD1. Losses at the gene ends were 3 bases for V and 0 bases for J; bases not matched to a gene: 0. Germline V gives CDR1 MGHRA, CDR2 YSYEKL. This CDR3 is built from 15 residues. The chain's CDR3 is CASSQTGGSGNTIYF. CDR3 nucleotide sequence: TGCGCCAGCAGCCAGACAGGGGGCTCTGGAAACACCATATATTTT.

V gene TRBV28 combines with J gene TRBJ1-5; D remains ambiguous. V was shortened by 6 bases and J by 0 bases, with 15 bases between the two germline ends. The CDR3 consists of 16 residues. CDR1 is MDHEN, CDR2 SYDVKM, per germline. The CDR3 region is CASRPTESYSNQPQHF. CDR3 DNA sequence: TGTGCCAGCAGACCGACGGAGTCTTATAGCAATCAGCCCCAGCATTTT.

The chain couples TRBV7-7 to TRBJ2-5; possible D gene TRBD1, 6 bases. The CDR3 is 15 residues long. Per germline, CDR1 SSHAT and CDR2 FNYEAQ (reference sequence). With 2 bases removed from V and 2 bases from J, the gap between germline ends came to 12 bases. The CDR3 spells CASSLMAQGQETQYF. The CDR3, as DNA: TGTGCCAGCAGCTTAATGGCACAGGGACAAGAGACCCAGTACTTC.

V is TRBV11-2 and J is TRBJ2-1; D may be TRBD2 (5 bases). The CDR3 runs 16 residues. CDR1 is SGHAT, CDR2 FQNNGV, per germline. V was trimmed by 4 bases and J by 8 bases, leaving 21 bases between them. CDR3 nucleotide sequence: TGTGCCAGCAGCTACTCCGGAGGAGCCCGAACGCATGAGCAGTTCTTC. Protein: CASSYSGGARTHEQFF.

The chain has TRBV2 and TRBJ2-1; weak D call: TRBD2 (5 bases). Between the trimmed V and J ends, which lost 6 bases and 8 bases, there was a span of 11 bases. The CDR3 consists of 12 residues. Germline V lookup: CDR1 SNHLY, CDR2 FYNNEI. CDR3 protein: CASRIEGDEQFF. CDR3 DNA sequence: TGTGCCAGCAGAATCGAGGGAGATGAGCAGTTCTTC. Together with reference TRBV2 and TRBJ2-1, the CDR3 gives the full variable domain: EPEVTQTPSHQVTQMGQEVILRCVPISNHLYFYWYRQILGQKVEFLVSFYNNEISEKSEIFDDQFSVERPDGSNFTLKIRSTKLEDSAMYFCASRIEGDEQFFGPGTRLTVL.

The chain joins TRBV4-1 to TRBJ1-1; D possibly corresponds to TRBD1 (6 bases). CDR1 is MGHRA and CDR2 is YSYEKL in the germline V gene. The length of the CDR3 is 16 residues. Between the trimmed V and J ends, which lost 2 bases and 10 bases, there was a span of 23 bases. CDR3 in amino acids: CASSQTTGPGFMAAFF. The CDR3 DNA reads as TGCGCCAGCAGCCAAACGACAGGCCCCGGATTTATGGCAGCTTTCTTT.

The chain uses TRBV6-6 and TRBJ1-5; no definite D call. Germline V gene data show CDR1 as MNHNY and CDR2 as SVGAGI (reference sequence). The CDR3 consists of 15 residues. The V gene lost 2 bases and the J gene lost 4 bases, with 12 bases spanning the gap. The DNA for the CDR3 is TGTGCCAGCAGTTACGGAGGTAAACAAAATCAGCCCCAGCATTTT. This translates into CASSYGGKQNQPQHF.

The V call is TRBV7-6, the J call TRBJ2-1, with a tentative D call TRBD1 (6 bases). The V gene's germline CDR1 is SGHVS and CDR2 FNYEAQ. Deletions cut 5 bases from V and 3 bases from J, with 17 bases between. This CDR3 is built from 16 residues. CDR3 in amino acids: CASSPRQATFYNEQFF. The DNA for the CDR3 is TGTGCCAGCAGCCCTCGACAGGCAACTTTCTACAATGAGCAGTTCTTC.

In DNA form, the CDR3 reads TGCGCCAGCAGCCGCGGCGGGTCCGGCAACACTGAAGCTTTCTTT. Protein: CASSRGGSGNTEAFF. The V call is TRBV4-1, the J call TRBJ1-1; D call uncertain. The CDR3 sequence is 15 residues long. The germline gives CDR1 MGHRA, CDR2 YSYEKL. The V and J ends lost 4 bases and 2 bases respectively, with 14 bases between them.